This record covers a single TCR beta chain. The data were obtained in a study of shared clonotypes between healthy human individuals. Per the authors' pipeline: Filtering differed for immunoSEQ, which gave only junction sequences without quality scores. Here immunoSEQ multiplex PCR was the method, and the copy in TCRdb shows in-frame clones only, minus some. V, J and clone size reflect that table, while D and trimming were determined from the DNA. Here the sample spans more than 450,000 clones, 75% to 85% being singletons. The donors, healthy adults who were HIV-negative, had experienced no recent acute infections or vaccinations. The sequencing sample was made of PBMCs. The TCR was taken from a woman in her thirties or forties in good health. Some clones in this sample may be carry-over from other donors' samples.

The CDR3 loop reads CASSLTKTGGWETQYF. The CDR3 DNA sequence: TGTGCCAGCAGCTTAACGAAGACAGGGGGCTGGGAGACCCAGTACTTC. V gene TRBV7-3 combines with J gene TRBJ2-5, with TRBD1 matching 10 bases. V dropped 0 bases and J dropped 5; count of bases not matched to a gene: 6. The length of the CDR3 is 16 residues. CDR1 is SGHTA, CDR2 FQGTGA, per germline.